The 20 T cell receptor beta chains reported below all come from one sample, sequenced in a study of CXCR3-negative and CXCR3-positive naive CD8 T cells. Via 5' RACE with UMI labels, TRB cDNA libraries were prepared. TCRdb re-called the 5' RACE reads; one entry per CDR3 protein, DNA not given. The sample has over 100,000 distinct CDR3 sequences. The sample was naive CXCR3- CD8+ T cells from blood. Subset reported: CD45RO-CCR7+CD27+CD95- naive CD8+ T cells lacking CXCR3 (TNR3-). These receptors were collected from a human donor in good health. Some clones in this sample may be carry-over from other donors' samples.

V is TRBV5-1 and J is TRBJ2-1; there is no DNA to check the TCRdb D call of TRBD1. Germline V gene data show CDR1 as SGHRS and CDR2 as YFSETQ. The CDR3 runs 17 residues. The CDR3 protein is CASSLAEAGDAYNEQFF. Together with reference TRBV5-1 and TRBJ2-1, the CDR3 gives the full variable domain: KAGVTQTPRYLIKTRGQQVTLSCSPISGHRSVSWYQQTPGQGLQFLFEYFSETQRNKGNFPGRFSGRQFSNSRSEMNVSTLELGDSALYLCASSLAEAGDAYNEQFFGPGTRLTVL.

CDR3 amino acids: CATSDFLAGGYQETQYF. V gene TRBV24-1 combines with J gene TRBJ2-5; the D call of TRBD2 rests on TCRdb alone, since no DNA is present to check it. Germline V gene sequence: CDR1 KGHDR, CDR2 SFDVKD. The CDR3 contains 17 residues.

The chain recombines TRBV2 with TRBJ2-7; lacking DNA, the TRBD1 call made by TCRdb goes unchecked. The CDR3 extends over 17 amino acids. The germline gives CDR1 SNHLY, CDR2 FYNNEI. The CDR3 sequence: CASSEAPGQGSAAEQYF.

The chain couples TRBV4-3 to TRBJ2-3; TCRdb's D call of TRBD1 is untestable without DNA. The CDR3 consists of 16 residues. Per the germline V gene, CDR1 is LGHNA and CDR2 is YSLEER. The CDR3 sequence: CASSQDLDRGTDTQYF.

This rearrangement joins TRBV9 to TRBJ2-7; TCRdb's D call, TRBD1, is unchecked because there is no DNA. This CDR3 has 14 residues. In germline, CDR1 is SGDLS, CDR2 YYNGEE. CDR3 protein: CASSVDWTSYEQYF.

The V gene is TRBV7-2, the J gene TRBJ2-7; TCRdb returns TRBD1, unconfirmable since there is no DNA. CDR1 and CDR2 from the germline V gene are SGHTA and FQGNSA. The CDR3 loop spans 16 amino acids. This chain's CDR3 is CASSPGGLEGGYEQYF.

The chain employs TRBV4-3 and TRBJ1-2. The CDR3 length is 14 residues. Looked up from germline, CDR1 is LGHNA and CDR2 is YSLEER. The CDR3 sequence is CASSQDYTNYGYTF.

The gene calls are TRBV4-2 and TRBJ2-2; the TRBD1 assignment by TCRdb is unverifiable without DNA. This CDR3 region has 14 residues. Germline V gene lookup returns CDR1 LGHNA and CDR2 YNFKEQ. The CDR3 spells CASSQTTGTGELLF.

This chain joins TRBV15 and TRBJ1-5. Germline V gives CDR1 LNHNV, CDR2 YYDKDF (reference sequence). This CDR3 has 14 residues. The CDR3 sequence: CATSKSLSNQPQHF.

V is TRBV28 and J is TRBJ2-2; TCRdb's assignment of TRBD1 cannot be checked, as there is no DNA. Germline V CDR1 and CDR2: MDHEN, SYDVKM. The CDR3 has 15 residues. The CDR3 here is CASSLRTVYTGELFF.

The rearrangement joins TRBV6-5 to TRBJ2-3; absent DNA, TCRdb's TRBD2 call cannot be checked. CDR1 and CDR2 from the germline V gene are MNHEY and SVGAGI. This CDR3 has 17 amino acids. The CDR3 region is CASSYFLAGTSTDTQYF.

CDR3 protein: CSVRTENTEAFF. The V and J genes are TRBV29-1 and TRBJ1-1; there is no DNA to check the TCRdb D call of TRBD1. Germline V gene sequence: CDR1 SQVTM, CDR2 ANQGSEA. This CDR3 has 12 amino acids.

V gene TRBV7-6 combines with J gene TRBJ2-1; TCRdb outputs TRBD1, but without DNA this stays unchecked. This CDR3 is built from 15 residues. In germline, CDR1 is SGHVS, CDR2 FNYEAQ. CDR3 region: CASSRDNPSVNEQFF.

The chain links TRBV27 to TRBJ2-3. Germline V gene lookup returns CDR1 MNHEY and CDR2 SMNVEV (reference sequence). This CDR3 region has 17 residues. The CDR3 reads CASSPQLSYLATDTQYF.

This chain connects TRBV6-5 to TRBJ1-2; TCRdb outputs TRBD1, but without DNA this stays unchecked. This CDR3 contains 15 residues. Germline V CDR1 and CDR2: MNHEY, SVGAGI. CDR3 in amino acids: CASSYSTGGSYGYTF.

This sequence joins TRBV9 and TRBJ2-5; TCRdb's D gene call, TRBD1, goes unchecked for lack of DNA. This CDR3 comprises 15 residues. CDR1 is SGDLS, CDR2 YYNGEE, per germline. The CDR3: CASSEGTAYQETQYF.

This chain joins TRBV15 and TRBJ1-5; absent DNA, TCRdb's TRBD1 call cannot be checked. The CDR3 extends over 13 amino acids. Germline V gives CDR1 LNHNV, CDR2 YYDKDF (reference sequence). CDR3 in amino acids: CATSRGPTSVQHF.

The chain is built from TRBV4-3 and TRBJ1-1. The CDR3 has 13 amino acids. Germline V gene sequence: CDR1 LGHNA, CDR2 YSLEER. CDR3 in amino acids: CASSQFRGTEAFF.

V and J are TRBV25-1 and TRBJ2-7; TCRdb picks TRBD1, but there is no DNA to check that call. CDR1 and CDR2 from the germline V gene are MGHDK and SYGVNS. This CDR3 region has 16 residues. CDR3 protein: CASSEFGGRGNYEQYF.

This chain connects TRBV5-4 to TRBJ2-2; TCRdb reports TRBD1, a call that lacks DNA to check it against. Germline V gives CDR1 SGHNT, CDR2 YYREEE (reference sequence). The CDR3 is made up of 15 amino acids. CDR3 region: CASRRQGMGTGELFF.